This T cell receptor beta chain is from a study of shared clonotypes between healthy human individuals. The germline gives CDR1 MDHEN, CDR2 SYDVKM. Losses at the gene ends were 6 bases for V and 3 bases for J; bases not matched to a gene: 11. The CDR3 runs 15 residues. Profiled with immunoSEQ multiplex PCR; TCRdb holds only in-frame clones, not every one. This repertoire shows some 2,100,000 clones, approximately 96% found once; its top ten account for over 0.1%. Source material: naive CD4+ T cells sorted from blood. Subset specified: CD45RA+ positively selected. The receptor comes from a man between 18 and 29 years old in good health. The chain combines TRBV28 with TRBJ2-7, with TRBD1 matching 7 bases. The CDR3 loop reads CASRPRQGGFYEQYF. The DNA of the CDR3 is TGTGCCAGCAGGCCCCGACAGGGTGGGTTCTACGAGCAGTACTTC.